This T cell receptor beta chain was identified during a study of blood T cell repertoires in COVID-19. This CDR3 spans 16 amino acids. Germline V CDR1 and CDR2: SGDLS, YYNGEE. J was trimmed by 6 bases and V by 4 bases; bases with no gene match: 12. Using immunoSEQ multiplex PCR, the repertoire was profiled, and TCRdb retains in-frame clones only, with some absent. The sample records 440,000 or so clones, 75% to 90% being singletons. This TCR was recovered from a woman between 40 and 50 years old with COVID-19, enrolled during active disease. V usage is TRBV9 and J usage is TRBJ2-3; TRBD2 matches at 9 bases. Specimen: peripheral blood. Here the CDR3 reads CASSSLAGVGRDTQYF. In DNA form, the CDR3 reads TGTGCCAGCAGCTCGTTAGCGGGAGTGGGGAGGGATACGCAGTATTTT.